This TCR beta chain was observed in a study of T cell responses to AZD1222 COVID-19 vaccine. Study-level background: Pooled together were second doses at about 4 or about 12 weeks. Whole-study findings and limits: Rises in breadth and depth of Spike-specific TCRs came after two AZD1222 doses. There were mostly white British donors and more females than males, and clonal diversity was possibly underestimated.

On this clone: What it binds is not known.

The assay was immunoSEQ multiplex PCR, and TCRdb's table has in-frame clones only and misses some. In the table there are 150,000 to 200,000 clones, approximately 92% of which are singletons. CDR1 and CDR2 from the germline V gene are LNHDA and SQIVND (reference sequence). V was cut by 7 bases and J by 2 bases, with 18 bases left in between. The CDR3 has 16 residues. The sequence came from an adult in good health. V gene TRBV19 combines with J gene TRBJ1-3; D call uncertain. The material sequenced was peripheral blood, taken on day 0 of AZD1222 vaccination. As DNA, the CDR3 is TGTGCCAGTAACTCATTTCCACAGAGCACTGGAAACACCATATATTTT. Translation gives CASNSFPQSTGNTIYF.